The 13 T cell receptor beta chains reported below all come from one sample, sequenced in a study of T cell repertoires in cytomegalovirus infection. Via MiXCR, TCRdb re-called the reads, giving one row per CDR3 protein. The table records 400,000 or so distinct CDR3 sequences, about a sixth of them present only once. The sequenced sample consisted of PBMCs. Receptor source: a human donor in good health (CMV status not recorded). Some clones in this sample may be carry-over from other donors' samples.

This clonotype was detected many times. V usage is TRBV11-2 and J usage is TRBJ2-3, with 13 bases identical to TRBD2. The CDR3 contains 18 residues. With V trimmed by 5 bases and J by 4 bases, 12 bases remained unmatched. Germline CDR1 SGHAT, CDR2 FQNNGV. The CDR3 is CASSPTQGLAGASDTQYF. Written as DNA, the CDR3 is TGTGCCAGCAGCCCTACCCAAGGACTAGCGGGAGCTTCAGATACGCAGTATTTT.

This clonotype came up many times. The rearrangement joins TRBV7-2 to TRBJ2-3; D not certain. The CDR3 is made up of 13 amino acids. Germline values: CDR1 SGHTA, CDR2 FQGNSA. V lost 3 bases and J 5 bases, leaving 9 bases between the germline ends. The CDR3, as DNA: TGTGCCAGCAGCTTCTCACTCCAAGATACGCAGTATTTT. Its protein is CASSFSLQDTQYF. The whole variable domain, filled in from reference TRBV7-2 and TRBJ2-3, reads GAGVSQSPSNKVTEKGKDVELRCDPISGHTALYWYRQSLGQGLEFLIYFQGNSAPDKSGLPSDRFSAERTGGSVSTLTIQRTQQEDSAVYLCASSFSLQDTQYFGPGTRLTVL.

V gene TRBV7-9 combines with J gene TRBJ1-5; D unresolved. The ends were cut back, 2 bases at V and 0 bases at J, with 26 bases in the middle. The CDR3 consists of 21 residues. Per the germline V gene, CDR1 is SEHNR and CDR2 is FQNEAQ (reference sequence). The CDR3 region is CASSLKRSFATGSYSNQPQHF. The DNA of the CDR3 is TGTGCCAGCAGCTTAAAAAGGTCCTTCGCCACGGGTAGCTATAGCAATCAGCCCCAGCATTTT.

There are a few counts of this clonotype. The chain combines TRBV2 with TRBJ2-7, with D tentatively TRBD1 (6 bases). There are 14 residues in the CDR3. V was trimmed by 6 bases and J by 5 bases, leaving 17 bases between them. Per the germline V gene, CDR1 is SNHLY and CDR2 is FYNNEI. The CDR3 protein is CASSGQGWTDEQYF. The CDR3 DNA follows: TGTGCCAGCAGCGGTCAAGGGTGGACAGACGAGCAGTACTTC.

Ten or more counts support this clonotype. V gene TRBV7-2 combines with J gene TRBJ1-5, with 7 positions matching TRBD1. Germline loops: CDR1 SGHTA, CDR2 FQGNSA. The CDR3 loop spans 15 amino acids. V trimming: 4 bases; J trimming: 2 bases; junction bases outside the gene matches: 5. The chain's CDR3 is CASSWAGGGNQPQHF. The DNA of the CDR3 is TGTGCCAGCAGCTGGGCAGGGGGAGGCAATCAGCCCCAGCATTTT.

Ten or more counts support this clonotype. The chain carries TRBV7-2 and TRBJ2-1, with a weak D call TRBD2 (7 bases). Germline CDR1 reads SGHTA; CDR2 reads FQGNSA. Trimming took off 2 bases at V and 2 bases at J, with 13 bases between the two ends. The CDR3 runs 16 residues. The CDR3 sequence: CASSLSGGFTYNEQFF. The DNA of the CDR3 is TGTGCCAGCAGCTTATCGGGGGGCTTCACCTACAATGAGCAGTTCTTC. The whole variable domain, remainder taken from reference TRBV7-2 and TRBJ2-1, is GAGVSQSPSNKVTEKGKDVELRCDPISGHTALYWYRQSLGQGLEFLIYFQGNSAPDKSGLPSDRFSAERTGGSVSTLTIQRTQQEDSAVYLCASSLSGGFTYNEQFFGPGTRLTVL.

This clonotype was detected a few times. V is TRBV19 and J is TRBJ1-2; D unclear. V was shortened by 5 bases and J by 7 bases, with 14 bases between the two germline ends. From germline, CDR1 is LNHDA and CDR2 SQIVND (reference sequence). This CDR3 is 13 amino acids long. CDR3 bases: TGTGCCAGTAGTGACGGGCCAGGCGGTGGCTACACCTTC. This codes for CASSDGPGGGYTF.

This chain connects TRBV5-1 to TRBJ1-2; TRBD1 aligns across 7 bases. Germline lookup yields CDR1 SGHRS and CDR2 YFSETQ. This CDR3 contains 13 residues. After removal of 0 bases from V and 8 bases from J, the junction contained 4 bases not matched to a gene. CDR3 nucleotide sequence: TGCGCCAGCAGCTTGGCCGGGACAGAAGGCTACACCTTC. Translation: CASSLAGTEGYTF.

This clonotype has a handful of counts. V and J are TRBV12-3 or TRBV12-4 and TRBJ1-5; D uncertain. This CDR3 contains 14 residues. With 6 bases removed from V and 7 bases from J, the gap between germline ends came to 16 bases. CDR3 in amino acids: CASSFINIRQPQHF. CDR3 nucleotides: TGTGCCAGCAGCTTCATTAATATCCGCCAGCCCCAGCATTTT.

This clonotype was recorded at least ten times. The chain is built from TRBV12-3 or TRBV12-4 and TRBJ1-2; 7 nucleotides agree with TRBD1. With 1 base clipped from V and 3 bases from J, the junction kept 8 bases outside the gene matches. The CDR3 sequence is 16 residues long. For the CDR3, the DNA is TGTGCCAGCAGTTTAGGGACAGGCCTGGAAGACTATGGCTACACCTTC. Its translation is CASSLGTGLEDYGYTF.

This CDR3 reads CASSSGTGRGRYSPLHF. CDR3 bases: TGTGCCAGCAGTTCCGGGACCGGACGGGGGAGGTACTCACCCCTCCACTTT. The rearrangement joins TRBV28 to TRBJ1-6, with D possibly matching TRBD1 (5 bases). The V gene's germline CDR1 is MDHEN and CDR2 SYDVKM. Trimming took off 4 bases at V and 10 bases at J, with 23 bases between the two ends. This CDR3 comprises 17 residues.

The table lists this clonotype with many counts. This sequence joins TRBV7-2 and TRBJ2-4; D possibly corresponds to TRBD2 (6 bases). Per the germline V gene, CDR1 is SGHTA and CDR2 is FQGNSA. CDR3 length: 14 amino acids. V was cut by 5 bases and J by 11 bases, with 19 bases left in between. CDR3 sequence (DNA): TGTGCCAGCAGCGCAGCCGGGACTGTGAATGTTCAGTACTTC. Translating it yields CASSAAGTVNVQYF.

The table lists this clonotype with a few counts. This chain uses TRBV6-2 or TRBV6-3 with TRBJ2-5; TRBD1 aligns across 9 bases. The CDR3 extends over 17 amino acids. With 1 base clipped from V and 5 bases from J, the junction kept 11 bases outside the gene matches. Germline V gene lookup returns CDR1 MNHEY and CDR2 SVGEGT. This chain's CDR3 is CASSYLEPGQGVETQYF. The CDR3 DNA reads as TGTGCCAGCAGTTACTTAGAGCCGGGACAGGGTGTGGAGACCCAGTACTTC.